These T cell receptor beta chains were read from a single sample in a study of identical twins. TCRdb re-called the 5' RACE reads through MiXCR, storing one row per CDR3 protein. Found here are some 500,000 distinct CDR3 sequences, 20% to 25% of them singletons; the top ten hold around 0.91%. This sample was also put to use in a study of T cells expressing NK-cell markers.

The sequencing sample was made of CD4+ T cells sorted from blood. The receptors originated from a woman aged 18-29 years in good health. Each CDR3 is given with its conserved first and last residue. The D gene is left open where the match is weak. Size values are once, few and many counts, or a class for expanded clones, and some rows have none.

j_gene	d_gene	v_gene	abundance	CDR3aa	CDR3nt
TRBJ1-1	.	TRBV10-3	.	CAISQRVLNTEAFF	TGTGCCATCAGTCAGAGGGTCCTGAACACTGAAGCTTTCTTT
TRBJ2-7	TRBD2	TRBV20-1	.	CSARAPGLAGSYEQYF	TGCAGTGCTAGAGCCCCGGGACTAGCGGGAAGCTACGAGCAGTACTTC
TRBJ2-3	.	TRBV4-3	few	CASSQDRDQVVDTQYF	TGCGCCAGCAGCCAAGACAGGGACCAAGTGGTCGATACGCAGTATTTT
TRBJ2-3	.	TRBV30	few	CAWSVSDTQYF	TGTGCCTGGAGTGTATCGGATACGCAGTATTTT
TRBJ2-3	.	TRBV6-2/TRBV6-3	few	CACGRSSVQDTQYF	TGTGCCTGCGGACGGTCTAGCGTTCAAGATACGCAGTATTTT
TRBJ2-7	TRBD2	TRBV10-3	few	CAIGGLAGIYEQYF	TGTGCCATCGGGGGACTAGCGGGGATATACGAGCAGTACTTC
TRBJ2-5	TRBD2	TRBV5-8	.	CASLSGGETQYF	TGTGCCAGCCTGAGCGGGGGAGAGACCCAGTACTTC
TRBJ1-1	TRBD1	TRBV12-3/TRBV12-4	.	CASSSEDRGAFF	TGTGCCAGCAGCTCGGAGGACAGGGGAGCTTTCTTT
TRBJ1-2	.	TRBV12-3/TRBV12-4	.	CASSLLLTGGDGYTF	TGTGCCAGCAGTTTACTTTTGACAGGAGGGGATGGCTACACCTTC
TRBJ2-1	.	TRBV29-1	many	CSVGRDEQFF	TGCAGCGTTGGGAGGGATGAGCAGTTCTTC
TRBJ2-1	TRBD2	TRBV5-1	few	CASSGGGLAGPYNEQFF	TGCGCCAGCAGCGGGGGCGGACTAGCGGGACCCTACAATGAGCAGTTCTTC
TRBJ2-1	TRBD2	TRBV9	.	CASSVVPGGNEQFF	TGTGCCAGCAGCGTAGTACCGGGGGGCAATGAGCAGTTCTTC
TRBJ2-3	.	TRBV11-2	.	CASSRVYLNTQYF	TGTGCCAGCAGCCGCGTCTACCTAAATACGCAGTATTTT
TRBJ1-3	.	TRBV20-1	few	CSATDHQSSGNTIYF	TGCAGTGCAACCGACCATCAAAGCTCTGGAAACACCATATATTTT
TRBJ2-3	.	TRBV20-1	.	CSARSLTGEIRDTQYF	TGCAGTGCTAGATCTCTAACGGGAGAAATAAGGGATACGCAGTATTTT
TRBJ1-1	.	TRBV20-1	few	CSGRRGGYTEAFF	TGCAGTGGACGGAGGGGTGGTTACACTGAAGCTTTCTTT
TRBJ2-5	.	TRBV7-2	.	CASTSGPRETQYF	TGTGCCAGCACCTCGGGACCTAGAGAGACCCAGTACTTC
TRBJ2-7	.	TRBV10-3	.	CAIRQQGQLGYEQYF	TGTGCCATCAGGCAACAAGGACAGCTAGGCTACGAGCAGTACTTC
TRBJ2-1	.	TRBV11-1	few	CASSHADNEQFF	TGTGCCAGCAGCCATGCGGATAATGAGCAGTTCTTC
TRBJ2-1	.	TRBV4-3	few	CASSQESPADNEQFF	TGCGCCAGCAGCCAAGAATCGCCCGCGGACAATGAGCAGTTCTTC
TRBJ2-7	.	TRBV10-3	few	CAIRSGRPYEQYF	TGTGCCATCAGGTCGGGACGCCCCTACGAGCAGTACTTC
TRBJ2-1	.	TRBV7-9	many	CASSRDGSYNEQFF	TGTGCCAGCAGTCGAGACGGTTCCTACAATGAGCAGTTCTTC
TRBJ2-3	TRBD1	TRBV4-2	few	CASSQGRKSTQGADTQYF	TGTGCCAGCAGCCAAGGCCGAAAGTCGACTCAGGGGGCAGATACGCAGTATTTT
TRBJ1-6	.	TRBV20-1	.	CSARPGAFNSPLHF	TGCAGTGCTAGACCGGGGGCCTTTAATTCACCCCTCCACTTT
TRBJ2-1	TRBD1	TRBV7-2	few	CASSFTGQGYNEQFF	TGTGCCAGCAGCTTTACGGGACAGGGGTATAATGAGCAGTTCTTC
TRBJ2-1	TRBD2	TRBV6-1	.	CASQGPPGTSGLGGNEQFF	TGTGCCAGCCAGGGGCCCCCCGGGACTAGCGGCCTGGGGGGCAATGAGCAGTTCTTC
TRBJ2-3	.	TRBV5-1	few	CASSGVSTDTQYF	TGCGCCAGCAGCGGGGTTAGCACAGATACGCAGTATTTT
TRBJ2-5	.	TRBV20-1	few	CSANPYETQYF	TGCAGTGCTAACCCCTATGAGACCCAGTACTTC
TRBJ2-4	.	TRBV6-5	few	CASSSLRRGRERAKNIQYF	TGTGCCAGCAGTTCCCTCCGGAGGGGGCGCGAAAGGGCCAAAAACATTCAGTACTTC
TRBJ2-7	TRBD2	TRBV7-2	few	CASSLGTSGRRYEQYF	TGTGCCAGCAGCTTAGGGACTAGCGGGAGACGGTACGAGCAGTACTTC
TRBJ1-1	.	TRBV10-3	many	CAISEMIGTGAEAFF	TGTGCCATCAGTGAGATGATAGGGACGGGTGCTGAAGCTTTCTTT
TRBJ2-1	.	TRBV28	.	CASAGELEQFF	TGTGCCAGCGCAGGGGAGCTTGAGCAGTTCTTC
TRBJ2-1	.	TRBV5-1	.	CASSLDPSQLAYNEQFF	TGCGCCAGCAGCTTGGACCCGAGTCAGTTAGCCTACAATGAGCAGTTCTTC
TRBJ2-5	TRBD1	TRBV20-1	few	CSASEGEGARYF	TGCAGTGCTAGCGAGGGCGAGGGGGCTCGGTACTTC
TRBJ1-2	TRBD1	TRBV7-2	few	CASSSGTGVHYGYTF	TGTGCCAGCAGCTCCGGGACAGGGGTCCACTATGGCTACACCTTC
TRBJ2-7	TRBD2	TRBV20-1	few	CSVRGQRGDYEQYF	TGCAGTGTTAGAGGCCAGCGGGGGGACTACGAGCAGTACTTC
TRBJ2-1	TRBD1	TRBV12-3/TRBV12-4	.	CASSRERTGGYNEQFF	TGTGCCAGCAGTCGCGAACGGACAGGGGGCTACAATGAGCAGTTCTTC
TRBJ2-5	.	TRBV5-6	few	CASSPYSAETQYF	TGTGCCAGCAGCCCGTATTCGGCGGAGACCCAGTACTTC
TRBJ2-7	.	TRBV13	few	CASSLGLGRTLYEQYF	TGTGCCAGCAGCTTAGGCCTGGGGCGCACCCTCTACGAGCAGTACTTC
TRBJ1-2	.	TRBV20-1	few	CSASQDGYTF	TGCAGTGCTAGCCAGGATGGCTACACCTTC
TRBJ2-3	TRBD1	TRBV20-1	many	CSARDRQGYSTDTQYF	TGCAGTGCTAGAGATAGACAGGGCTATAGCACAGATACGCAGTATTTT
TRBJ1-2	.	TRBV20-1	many	CSAETTDEAGYGYTF	TGCAGTGCTGAGACGACCGACGAGGCGGGCTATGGCTACACCTTC
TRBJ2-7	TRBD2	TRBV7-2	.	CASSLSGRASEQYF	TGTGCCAGCAGCTTGAGCGGGAGGGCCAGCGAGCAGTACTTC
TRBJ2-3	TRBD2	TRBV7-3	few	CASSSGLAGTDTQYF	TGTGCCAGCAGCTCCGGACTAGCGGGGACAGATACGCAGTATTTT
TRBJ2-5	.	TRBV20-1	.	CSAREGQETQYF	TGCAGTGCTAGGGAGGGACAAGAGACCCAGTACTTC
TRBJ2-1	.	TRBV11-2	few	CASSFGTYNEQFF	TGTGCCAGCAGCTTCGGAACCTACAATGAGCAGTTCTTC
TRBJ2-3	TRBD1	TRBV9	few	CASSVGQGRRDTQYF	TGTGCCAGCAGCGTAGGACAGGGAAGGAGAGATACGCAGTATTTT
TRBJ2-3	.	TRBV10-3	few	CAISGTAPDTQYF	TGTGCCATCAGTGGAACGGCCCCAGATACGCAGTATTTT
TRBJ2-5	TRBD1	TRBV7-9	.	CAAGRDSFQETQYF	TGTGCCGCCGGTCGGGACAGCTTTCAAGAGACCCAGTACTTC